The present TCR beta chain was sequenced within a study of blood T cell repertoires in COVID-19 (dated by TCRdb to 2018 to 2021). Study-wide context: Samples covering the acute and convalescent phases of COVID-19 were provided by collaborators in the United States, Italy and Spain. The material from the prospective study consisted of cDNA or gDNA derived from T cells, B-cell-depleted T cells, or PBMCs. The dataset comprised deeply sampled blood TCRbeta repertoires from subjects exposed to, actively infected with, or recovered from COVID-19. The repertoires were released in a freely available public database meant as a resource for research on the immune response to SARS-CoV-2. The samples were drawn from the first 160 participants of the ongoing ImmuneRACE study and from 950 to 1,500 subjects provided by 6 global collaborators. Sample metadata almost always included a de-identified subject ID, COVID-19 status, age in years and sex. HLA class I and class II types, where available, came from metadata supplied by the sample provider rather than from assay-based typing. Results and caveats for the whole study, not just this receptor: Clinical and demographic metadata were provided uncurated, with the amount varying by source and participant.

Each collaborating institution followed its own protocols to collect whole blood in K2EDTA tubes. For TCRbeta analysis, collaborator samples were shipped as frozen whole blood, as isolated PBMCs, or as DNA extracted from either sample type. Sequences MGHDK (CDR1) and SYGVNS (CDR2) are obtained from the germline V gene. Clipping removes 3 bases from V and 8 bases from J, with 8 as the unmatched junction base count. The CDR3 runs 15 residues from the cysteine to the phenylalanine. The retained sequence is limited to the CDR3, 45 bases, with the frame set at the first base. The immunoSEQ Assay, a bias-controlled multiplex PCR, was used to amplify TCRbeta CDR3 regions from genomic DNA. In the authors' own workflow: The number of nucleated cells in each sample was estimated from the amplification of reference gene primers within the assay. To quantify the absolute abundance of each unique TCRbeta CDR3 rearrangement, sequence reads were collapsed and filtered. For each sample, productive Simpson clonality was calculated as the square root of Simpson's diversity index over productive rearrangements. TCRdb holds this immuneACCESS table with in-frame rearrangements only. Some clones are missing; in checked studies, unresolved V genes explain under half, and the rest has no known cause. That table gives V, J and clone size, and the DNA gave D and trimming. This sample lists 110,000 or so clones; over 65% were detected once. The biggest ten clones account for about 8.1% of the sample.

Regarding this clone: Its antigen is currently not known. Base qualities were left out, and no much larger clone turns up one base away.

The TCR comes from a middle-aged woman with acute or convalescent COVID-19. What was sequenced was peripheral blood. The sequence is built from TRBV25-1 and TRBJ2-1, and TRBD2 matches 9 of the central bases. The sequenced DNA: TGTGCCAGCAGTGACGAGACTAGCGGTTTGGATGAGCAGTTCTTC. It codes for CASSDETSGLDEQFF.